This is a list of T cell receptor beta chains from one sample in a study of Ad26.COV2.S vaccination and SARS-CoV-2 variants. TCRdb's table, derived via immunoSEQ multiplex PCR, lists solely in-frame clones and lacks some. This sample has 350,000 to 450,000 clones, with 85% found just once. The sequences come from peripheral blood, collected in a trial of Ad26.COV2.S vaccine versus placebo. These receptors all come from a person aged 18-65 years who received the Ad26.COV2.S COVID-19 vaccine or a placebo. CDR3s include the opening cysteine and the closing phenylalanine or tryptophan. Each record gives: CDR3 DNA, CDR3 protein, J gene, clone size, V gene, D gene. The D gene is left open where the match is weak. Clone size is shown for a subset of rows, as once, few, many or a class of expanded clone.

DNA: TGTGCCAGCAGTCCCGGGGTGGCGGGAAGCCGAACAGATACGCAGTATTTT
CDR3: CASSPGVAGSRTDTQYF
J: TRBJ2-3
size: NA
V: TRBV6-2/TRBV6-3
D: NA

DNA: TGCAGTGCTAGTACCCCCCAGCCTACGGCAGGGGTTAGCAATCAGCCCCAGCATTTT
CDR3: CSASTPQPTAGVSNQPQHF
J: TRBJ1-5
size: NA
V: TRBV20-1
D: NA

DNA: TGCGCCAGCAGCCCGCGGACTAGCGGGAGGGCCAAATATAGCACAGATACGCAGTATTTT
CDR3: CASSPRTSGRAKYSTDTQYF
J: TRBJ2-3
size: few
V: TRBV4-3
D: TRBD2

DNA: TGTGCCAGCAGCTTAGTGGGACAGGGGGCTCACGAGCAGTACTTC
CDR3: CASSLVGQGAHEQYF
J: TRBJ2-7
size: few
V: TRBV11-2
D: TRBD1

DNA: TGTGCCAGCAGCTACACCGGGGAGCTGTTTTTT
CDR3: CASSYTGELFF
J: TRBJ2-2
size: NA
V: TRBV12-3/TRBV12-4
D: NA

DNA: TGTGCCAGCAGCTCCGGGACTAGCCGCGGAGAGACCCAGTACTTC
CDR3: CASSSGTSRGETQYF
J: TRBJ2-5
size: NA
V: TRBV7-2
D: TRBD2

DNA: TGTGCCAGCAGTTTGGTAGGCCCCGGGGAGCTGTTTTTT
CDR3: CASSLVGPGELFF
J: TRBJ2-2
size: NA
V: TRBV28
D: NA

DNA: TGTGCCAGCACCCCGGGGACAGTAAGTTCACCCCTCCACTTT
CDR3: CASTPGTVSSPLHF
J: TRBJ1-6
size: NA
V: TRBV9
D: TRBD1

DNA: TGTGCCAGCAGCCAAGGTTTTAGGACAGGGAGCGACGAGCAGTACTTC
CDR3: CASSQGFRTGSDEQYF
J: TRBJ2-7
size: NA
V: TRBV14
D: TRBD1

DNA: TGTGCCAGTAGTATGACCAAGGAAAAACTGTTTTTT
CDR3: CASSMTKEKLFF
J: TRBJ1-4
size: NA
V: TRBV19
D: NA

DNA: TGCGCCAGCAGTCGTCTAGCGGACACAGATACGCAGTATTTT
CDR3: CASSRLADTDTQYF
J: TRBJ2-3
size: NA
V: TRBV23-1
D: TRBD2

DNA: TGTGCCAGTAGTATCCCTCGGACAGACTATGGCTACACCTTC
CDR3: CASSIPRTDYGYTF
J: TRBJ1-2
size: NA
V: TRBV19
D: NA

DNA: TGTGCCAGCTCACCCACAGGGGGCGAGGACACTGAAGCTTTCTTT
CDR3: CASSPTGGEDTEAFF
J: TRBJ1-1
size: NA
V: TRBV18
D: TRBD1

DNA: TGTGCCAGCAGTGCGTCTAGCGGGGGGCATGAGCAGTTCTTC
CDR3: CASSASSGGHEQFF
J: TRBJ2-1
size: NA
V: TRBV6-4
D: TRBD2

DNA: TGCAGCGCCAGCCCCGGATCTTATAAGGGAGAGACCCAGTACTTC
CDR3: CSASPGSYKGETQYF
J: TRBJ2-5
size: NA
V: TRBV29-1
D: NA

DNA: TGTGCCAGCAGCTCCTCCCAAACAGGGCTCGGGGAGACCCAGTACTTC
CDR3: CASSSSQTGLGETQYF
J: TRBJ2-5
size: NA
V: TRBV5-4
D: NA

DNA: TGTGCCACCAGTGATTCAGTCGCCGGGGAGCTGTTTTTT
CDR3: CATSDSVAGELFF
J: TRBJ2-2
size: NA
V: TRBV24-1
D: NA

DNA: TGTGCCGGAAAAACAGGGGGTTCCTCTGGAAACACCATATATTTT
CDR3: CAGKTGGSSGNTIYF
J: TRBJ1-3
size: NA
V: TRBV28
D: TRBD1

DNA: TGCAGTGCTAGTCCCAGGGCCTACGAGCAGTACTTC
CDR3: CSASPRAYEQYF
J: TRBJ2-7
size: NA
V: TRBV20-1
D: NA

DNA: TGCGCCAGCAGCTTGCGGGGACAGGGGTCGACGTCCTACGAGCAGTACTTC
CDR3: CASSLRGQGSTSYEQYF
J: TRBJ2-7
size: many
V: TRBV5-1
D: TRBD1

DNA: TGTGCCAGCAGCCAAGGAGAAAAACTGTTTTTT
CDR3: CASSQGEKLFF
J: TRBJ1-4
size: NA
V: TRBV25-1
D: NA

DNA: TGTGCCAGCAGCCCCCGTTTGGAGATGAACACTGAAGCTTTCTTT
CDR3: CASSPRLEMNTEAFF
J: TRBJ1-1
size: NA
V: TRBV11-2
D: NA

DNA: TGCGCCAGCAGTGATCAGGGACAGGGGCCTCTTGGTCAGCCCCAGCATTTT
CDR3: CASSDQGQGPLGQPQHF
J: TRBJ1-5
size: NA
V: TRBV10-2
D: TRBD1

DNA: TGTGCCACCAGTGATCCCCGGACCGGGGTCCACATTCAGTACTTC
CDR3: CATSDPRTGVHIQYF
J: TRBJ2-4
size: NA
V: TRBV24-1
D: NA

DNA: TGCAGCGTTTCAAGCGGGGGGGGTACAGATACGCAGTATTTT
CDR3: CSVSSGGGTDTQYF
J: TRBJ2-3
size: NA
V: TRBV29-1
D: TRBD2

DNA: TGTGCCAGCAGTTTAACCTCATGGGGAGGAGGGAGGTTCGTGGAGACCCAGTACTTC
CDR3: CASSLTSWGGGRFVETQYF
J: TRBJ2-5
size: NA
V: TRBV28
D: NA

DNA: TGTGCCAGCAGTGGGATTACCAACTCTGGAAACACCATATATTTT
CDR3: CASSGITNSGNTIYF
J: TRBJ1-3
size: NA
V: TRBV2
D: NA

DNA: TGCGCCAGCAGCTCATCTAGCGGGAGGTACTACAATGAGCAGTTCTTC
CDR3: CASSSSSGRYYNEQFF
J: TRBJ2-1
size: NA
V: TRBV5-1
D: TRBD2

DNA: TGCGCCAGCAGTCCCGGCGCCAGAGACACTGAAGCTTTCTTT
CDR3: CASSPGARDTEAFF
J: TRBJ1-1
size: NA
V: TRBV5-1
D: NA

DNA: TGTGCCAGCAGCGGTAACCCCGGGGAGCTGTTTTTT
CDR3: CASSGNPGELFF
J: TRBJ2-2
size: NA
V: TRBV27
D: NA

DNA: TGTGCCAGCAGCCTAGAGGGGGGAGATGGCTACACCTTC
CDR3: CASSLEGGDGYTF
J: TRBJ1-2
size: NA
V: TRBV27
D: NA

DNA: TGCGCCAGCAGCTTGGGCTCTAGCGGGGGGCGGAGCACAGATACGCAGTATTTT
CDR3: CASSLGSSGGRSTDTQYF
J: TRBJ2-3
size: NA
V: TRBV5-1
D: TRBD2

DNA: TGCAGCGTTGGGGGGACGGGGGTAGGCAATGAGCAGTTCTTC
CDR3: CSVGGTGVGNEQFF
J: TRBJ2-1
size: NA
V: TRBV29-1
D: NA

DNA: TGTGCCAGCTCCCGAGGACTAGCGGGAGGAGAGTACTTC
CDR3: CASSRGLAGGEYF
J: TRBJ2-4
size: NA
V: TRBV18
D: TRBD2

DNA: TGTGCCAGCAGTTTACGAAACTCCGGGACTAGCGTACAGGGCTCCTACGAGCAGTACTTC
CDR3: CASSLRNSGTSVQGSYEQYF
J: TRBJ2-7
size: NA
V: TRBV6-2/TRBV6-3
D: TRBD2

DNA: TGTGCCAGCTCACCGTCAGCGGGAGCCTACGAGCAGTACTTC
CDR3: CASSPSAGAYEQYF
J: TRBJ2-7
size: NA
V: TRBV18
D: TRBD2

DNA: TGTGCCAGCAGCTCGGGAGGGCAGGGGGACTACGAGCAGTACTTC
CDR3: CASSSGGQGDYEQYF
J: TRBJ2-7
size: NA
V: TRBV13
D: NA

DNA: TGTGCCACCAGTGATCCACGGACAGGGGGCACAGATACGCAGTATTTT
CDR3: CATSDPRTGGTDTQYF
J: TRBJ2-3
size: NA
V: TRBV24-1
D: TRBD1

DNA: TGTGCCACCAGCAGACTTCCCGGGGCGGGTGAAAAACTGTTTTTT
CDR3: CATSRLPGAGEKLFF
J: TRBJ1-4
size: NA
V: TRBV15
D: NA

DNA: TGCGCCAGCAGCCAAGAGATGTTGGGACAGGGGAACACCGGGGAGCTGTTTTTT
CDR3: CASSQEMLGQGNTGELFF
J: TRBJ2-2
size: NA
V: TRBV4-3
D: TRBD1

DNA: TGCGCCAGCAGCCTAGGGGCGGGGAACACTGAAGCTTTCTTT
CDR3: CASSLGAGNTEAFF
J: TRBJ1-1
size: NA
V: TRBV5-1
D: NA